This TCR beta chain was recovered during a study of type 1 and type 2 diabetes patients. The PCR template was genomic DNA. Multiplex PCR with 30 forward and 13 reverse primers amplified the TCR beta CDR3. TCRdb itself ran the multiplex PCR reads through MiXCR, one entry per CDR3 protein. Among 280,000 or so distinct CDR3 sequences listed, 40% to 50% were seen once. A remark on this clonotype: The junction differs from germline at one of its ends, possibly a read error.

This CDR3 has 13 residues. Germline CDR1 reads SQVTM; CDR2 reads ANQGSEA. Material: peripheral blood mononuclear cells (PBMCs). The sequence derives from a man aged 18 to 29 with type 2 diabetes. V and J are TRBV29-1 and TRBJ2-3; 9 bases fit TRBD2. As DNA, the CDR3 is TGCGGCGTTACTAGCGGGCTTACAGATACGCAGTATTTT. Translating gives CGVTSGLTDTQYF.